The clone carrying this TCR beta chain was seen only a few times. Its antigen is currently unknown. TCRB transcripts that were expressed got sequenced, as all of the isolated RNA had been reverse transcribed. Sequencing used immunoSEQ multiplex PCR; TCRdb keeps in-frame clones, though not all of them. The table includes roughly 260,000 clones, 11% detected once. This sample was included in a study of beta chain features in type 1 diabetes. Study-level background: There was similarity between patients and healthy donors in age, gender and cell yields.

Every donor had blood drawn once into heparin, approximately 0.11 L on average. The study, taken as a whole, reports: People with Type 1 diabetes carried modestly yet significantly shorter TCRB CDR3s in all four CD4+ subsets. Type 1 diabetes patients had VDJ junctions that carried fewer insertions and more deletions. The naive, central memory and Treg TCRB repertoires of patients appeared to be more similar to one another than those of healthy donors.

Trimming stripped 2 bases from V and 8 bases from J, with 6 bases between. Germline-derived CDR1 and CDR2 are SGHTA and FQGNSA. The CDR3 has 11 residues. Source material: naive CD4+ T cells from blood. The chain employs TRBV7-2 and TRBJ1-1; D remains unclear. The clonotype was recovered from a man aged 30 to 45 with type 1 diabetes. Here the CDR3 DNA reads TGTGCCAGCAGCTTAAGAGGGGAAGCTTTCTTT. Its protein product is CASSLRGEAFF.